This TCR beta chain was observed in a study of naive and memory T cell subsets. The beta constant-region primer was an equimolar mix of two oligonucleotides covering TRBC1 and TRBC2. TCRdb re-analysed the UMI-ligation and nested PCR reads in MiXCR, keeping a single row per CDR3 protein. Among 70,000 to 95,000 distinct CDR3 sequences listed, roughly 7% were seen once. In its sample, this clonotype was seen a few times. The V end was cut by 4 bases, the J end by 3 bases, with 19 bases between. The germline gives CDR1 SGHTA, CDR2 FQGNSA. The CDR3 has 16 residues. This clonotype originated in a human donor in good health. Sequencing input: central memory CD4+ T cells from blood. The chain has TRBV7-2 and TRBJ2-7; D ambiguous. CDR3 bases: TGTGCCAGCAGCTCACGCGCCGGACCCGGCCGCTACGAGCAGTACTTC. It yields the protein CASSSRAGPGRYEQYF.